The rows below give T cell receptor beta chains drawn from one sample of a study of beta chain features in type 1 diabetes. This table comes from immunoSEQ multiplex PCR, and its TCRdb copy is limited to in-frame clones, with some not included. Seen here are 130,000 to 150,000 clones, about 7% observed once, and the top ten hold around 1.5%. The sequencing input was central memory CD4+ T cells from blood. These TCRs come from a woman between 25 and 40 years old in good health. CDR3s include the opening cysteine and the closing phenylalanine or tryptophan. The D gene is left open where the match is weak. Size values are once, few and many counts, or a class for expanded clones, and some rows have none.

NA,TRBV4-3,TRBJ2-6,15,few,TGCGCCAGCAGCCAAGGGCAGGCTGGGGCCAACGTCCTGACTTTC,CASSQGQAGANVLTF
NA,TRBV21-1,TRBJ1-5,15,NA,TGTGCCAGCAGCAAAGGCTGGATGGGGGGTCAGCCCCAGCATTTT,CASSKGWMGGQPQHF
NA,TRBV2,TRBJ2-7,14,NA,TGTGCCAGCAAAGGGTCGGACACCATCTACGAGCAGTACTTC,CASKGSDTIYEQYF
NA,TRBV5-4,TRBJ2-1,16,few,TGTGCCAGCAGCCAAGTTCGAGCGGGTATCTACAATGAGCAGTTCTTC,CASSQVRAGIYNEQFF
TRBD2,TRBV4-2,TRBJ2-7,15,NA,TGTGCCAGCAGCCCCGACAAGCGGGGGGTCTACGAGCAGTACTTC,CASSPDKRGVYEQYF
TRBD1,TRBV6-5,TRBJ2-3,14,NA,TGTGCCAGCAGTTCCGGGACAGGGACAGATACGCAGTATTTT,CASSSGTGTDTQYF
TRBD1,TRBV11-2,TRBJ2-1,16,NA,TGTGCCAGCAGCCTAGTCCGGGACAGGTACTACAATGAGCAGTTCTTC,CASSLVRDRYYNEQFF
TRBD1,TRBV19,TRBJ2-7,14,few,TGTGCCAGTATGGGCCGGACAGGGATAGGCGAGCAGTACTTC,CASMGRTGIGEQYF
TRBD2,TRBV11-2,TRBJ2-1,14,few,TGTGCCAGCAGCTACAACCTAGCGGACAATGAGCAGTTCTTC,CASSYNLADNEQFF
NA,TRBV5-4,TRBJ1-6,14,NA,TGTGCCAGCAGCTTGGACGGGGAGAATTCACCCCTCCACTTT,CASSLDGENSPLHF
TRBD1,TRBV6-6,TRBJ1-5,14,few,TGTGCCAGCAGGCTGCAGGGGGCCGAGCAGCCCCAGCATTTT,CASRLQGAEQPQHF
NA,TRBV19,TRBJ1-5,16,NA,TGTGCCAGTAGTATAGAGGAGGGAGTAGGATATCAGCCCCAGCATTTT,CASSIEEGVGYQPQHF
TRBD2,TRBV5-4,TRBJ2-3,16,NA,TGTGCCAGCAGCTTGGGGGGCGGGAGGTTCACAGATACGCAGTATTTT,CASSLGGGRFTDTQYF
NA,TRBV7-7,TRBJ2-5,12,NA,TGTGCTAGCAGCCCCCACCGGGAGACCCAGTACTTC,CASSPHRETQYF
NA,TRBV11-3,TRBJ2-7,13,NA,TGTGCCAGCAGTCCTAGCGCCGCCTACGAGCAGTACTTC,CASSPSAAYEQYF
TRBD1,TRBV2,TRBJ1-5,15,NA,TGTGCCAGCAGTGATACAGGGGGCCCCAATCAGCCCCAGCATTTT,CASSDTGGPNQPQHF
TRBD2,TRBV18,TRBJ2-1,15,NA,TGTGCCAGCTCACCACGGACTAGCGGACACAATGAGCAGTTCTTC,CASSPRTSGHNEQFF
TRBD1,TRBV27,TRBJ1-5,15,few,TGTGCCAGCAGTTGGGGACAGGGCGTCCGTCAGCCCCAGCATTTT,CASSWGQGVRQPQHF
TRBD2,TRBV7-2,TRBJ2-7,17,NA,TGTGCCAGCAGCTTAGGCGGGACTAGCGGGAGGGTAAGCGAGCAGTACTTC,CASSLGGTSGRVSEQYF
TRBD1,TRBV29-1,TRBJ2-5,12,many,TGCAGCACTCGGACAGGGAGCGAGACCCAGTACTTC,CSTRTGSETQYF
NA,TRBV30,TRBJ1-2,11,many,TGTGCCTGGAGTCCTTCGGATGGCTACACCTTC,CAWSPSDGYTF
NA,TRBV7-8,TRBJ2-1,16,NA,TGTGCCAGCAGCTTAGGCGGGTGGGGGGTTCCGAATGAGCAGTTCTTC,CASSLGGWGVPNEQFF
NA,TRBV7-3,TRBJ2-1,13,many,TGTGCCAGCAGCGCGGGGACTCTCAATGAGCAGTTCTTC,CASSAGTLNEQFF
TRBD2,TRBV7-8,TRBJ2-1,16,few,TGTGCCAGCAGCTTGACCCCGGGACTAGCCTACAATGAGCAGTTCTTC,CASSLTPGLAYNEQFF
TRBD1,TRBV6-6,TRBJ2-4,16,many,TGTGCCAGCAACTTACCGGGACAGGGACCCAAAAACATTCAGTACTTC,CASNLPGQGPKNIQYF
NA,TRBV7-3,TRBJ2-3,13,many,TGTGCCAGCAGCGGGGCGGGGACGGATACGCAGTATTTT,CASSGAGTDTQYF
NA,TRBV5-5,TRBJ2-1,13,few,TGTGCCAGCAGCTTGGATTCAGGGGATGAGCAGTTCTTC,CASSLDSGDEQFF
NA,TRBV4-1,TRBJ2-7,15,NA,TGCGCCAGCAGACAAGGTCGTCGGGAGTCTGACGAGCAGTACTTC,CASRQGRRESDEQYF
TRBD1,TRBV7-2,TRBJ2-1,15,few,TGTGCCAGCAGCTCCCGACAGGGGTCCTACAATGAGCAGTTCTTC,CASSSRQGSYNEQFF
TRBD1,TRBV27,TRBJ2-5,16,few,TGTGCCAGCAGTCGAATTAGACAGGGCCCCCAGGAGACCCAGTACTTC,CASSRIRQGPQETQYF
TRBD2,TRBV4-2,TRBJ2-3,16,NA,TGTGCCAGCAGCCATCTAGCGGGAGGTGAGACAGATACGCAGTATTTT,CASSHLAGGETDTQYF
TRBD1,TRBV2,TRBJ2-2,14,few,TGTGCCAGCAGTGGACAGGGAGACACCGGGGAGCTGTTTTTT,CASSGQGDTGELFF
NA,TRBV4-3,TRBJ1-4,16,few,TGCGCCAGCAGCCAAGAAGGGCCAGGGGAAGGTGAAAAACTGTTTTTT,CASSQEGPGEGEKLFF
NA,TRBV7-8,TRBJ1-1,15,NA,TGTGCCAGCAGCTCCTACAGGGTCATGAACACTGAAGCTTTCTTT,CASSSYRVMNTEAFF
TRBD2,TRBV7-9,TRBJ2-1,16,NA,TGTGCCAGCAGCCTCCTTGGACTAGCGGGAGTGGGAGAGCAGTTCTTC,CASSLLGLAGVGEQFF
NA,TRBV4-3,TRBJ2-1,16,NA,TGCGCCAGCAGCCAATGGGGGCGGAGCTCCTACAATGAGCAGTTCTTC,CASSQWGRSSYNEQFF
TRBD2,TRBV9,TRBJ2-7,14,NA,TGTGCCAGCAGCGGGACTAGCAGTTCCTACGAGCAGTACTTC,CASSGTSSSYEQYF
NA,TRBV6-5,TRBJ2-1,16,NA,TGTGCCAGCAGTTACTCGCTTAGCGGCGCTAAATCTGAGCAGTTCTTC,CASSYSLSGAKSEQFF
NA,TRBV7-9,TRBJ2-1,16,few,TGTGCCAGCAGCCCCGGGAATACCGACTCCTACAATGAGCAGTTCTTC,CASSPGNTDSYNEQFF
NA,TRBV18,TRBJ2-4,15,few,TGTGCCAGCTCACCGACTAGTACGGGCAAAAACATTCAGTACTTC,CASSPTSTGKNIQYF
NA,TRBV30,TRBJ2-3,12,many,TGTGCCTGGAGCGCGCCAACAGATACGCAGTATTTT,CAWSAPTDTQYF
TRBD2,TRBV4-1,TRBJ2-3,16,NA,TGCGCCAGCAGCCCAGAACTAGCGGGAGTCTTTGATACGCAGTATTTT,CASSPELAGVFDTQYF
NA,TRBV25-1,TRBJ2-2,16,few,TGTGCCAGCAGCTCCCGAAGCGGAGCCAACACCGGGGAGCTGTTTTTT,CASSSRSGANTGELFF
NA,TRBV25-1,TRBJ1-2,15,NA,TGTGCCAGCCGCGATTCTGGACAGACCAGCTATGGCTACACCTTC,CASRDSGQTSYGYTF
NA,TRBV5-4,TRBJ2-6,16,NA,TGTGCCAGCAGCGCTACAGGATACTCTGGGGCCAACGTCCTGACTTTC,CASSATGYSGANVLTF
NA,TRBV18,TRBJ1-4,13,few,TGTGCCAGCTCACCAGAGATTGATGAAAAACTGTTTTTT,CASSPEIDEKLFF
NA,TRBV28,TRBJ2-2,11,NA,TGTGCCACCACGACTGCTGGGGAGCTGTTTTTT,CATTTAGELFF
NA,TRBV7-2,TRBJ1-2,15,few,TGTGCCAGCAGCCGCCAACAGGGCCCTAACTATGGCTACACCTTC,CASSRQQGPNYGYTF
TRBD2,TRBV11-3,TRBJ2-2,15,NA,TGTGCCAGCAGCTTCCTAGCGGGAAGGGGCGGGGAGCTGTTTTTT,CASSFLAGRGGELFF
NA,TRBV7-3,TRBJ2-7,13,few,TGTGCCAGCAGCAAGGCGGAGGGCTACGAGCAGTACTTC,CASSKAEGYEQYF
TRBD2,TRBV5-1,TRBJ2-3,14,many,TGCGCCAGCAGCTCCAGGACTAGCGGGGGTACGCAGTATTTT,CASSSRTSGGTQYF
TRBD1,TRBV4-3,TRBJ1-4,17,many,TGCGCCAGCAGCCAAGATCTATCGGGACAGGGCAATGAAAAACTGTTTTTT,CASSQDLSGQGNEKLFF
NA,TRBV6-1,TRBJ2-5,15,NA,TGTGCCAGCAGTGAATCCCCGGCGGGCCAAGAGACCCAGTACTTC,CASSESPAGQETQYF
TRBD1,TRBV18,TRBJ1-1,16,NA,TGTGCCAGCTCACCAAGAACCGGGACAGTAAACACTGAAGCTTTCTTT,CASSPRTGTVNTEAFF
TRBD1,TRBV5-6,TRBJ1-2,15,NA,TGTGCCAGCAGCTTGGCCAATCAGGGGGCCCATGGCTACACCTTC,CASSLANQGAHGYTF